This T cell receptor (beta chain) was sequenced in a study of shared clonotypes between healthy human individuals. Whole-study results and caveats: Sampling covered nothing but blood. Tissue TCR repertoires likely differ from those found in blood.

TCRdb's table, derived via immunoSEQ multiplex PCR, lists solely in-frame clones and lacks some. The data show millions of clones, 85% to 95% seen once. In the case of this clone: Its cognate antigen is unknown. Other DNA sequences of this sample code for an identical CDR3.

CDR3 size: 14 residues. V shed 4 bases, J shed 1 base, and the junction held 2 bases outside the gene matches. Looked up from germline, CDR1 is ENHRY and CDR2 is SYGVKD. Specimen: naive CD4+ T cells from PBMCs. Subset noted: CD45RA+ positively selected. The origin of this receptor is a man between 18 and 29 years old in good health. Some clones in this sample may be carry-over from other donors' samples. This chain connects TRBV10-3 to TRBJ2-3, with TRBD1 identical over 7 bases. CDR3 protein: CAISAGQGTDTQYF. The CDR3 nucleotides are TGTGCCATCAGTGCCGGACAGGGCACAGATACGCAGTATTTT.